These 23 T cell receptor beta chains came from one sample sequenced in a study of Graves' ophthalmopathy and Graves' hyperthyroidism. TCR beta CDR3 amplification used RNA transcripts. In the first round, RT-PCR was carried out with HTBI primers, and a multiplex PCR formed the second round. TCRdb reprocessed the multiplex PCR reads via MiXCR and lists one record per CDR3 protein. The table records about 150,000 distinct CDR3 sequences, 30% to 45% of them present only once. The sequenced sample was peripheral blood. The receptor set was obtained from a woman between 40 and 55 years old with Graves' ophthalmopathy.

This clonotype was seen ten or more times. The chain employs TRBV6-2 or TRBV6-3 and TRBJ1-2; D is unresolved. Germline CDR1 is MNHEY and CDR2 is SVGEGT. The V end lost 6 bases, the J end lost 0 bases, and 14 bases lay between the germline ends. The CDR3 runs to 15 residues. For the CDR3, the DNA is TGTGCCAGCAGCACCTGGGCCTCGACTAACTATGGCTACACCTTC. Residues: CASSTWASTNYGYTF.

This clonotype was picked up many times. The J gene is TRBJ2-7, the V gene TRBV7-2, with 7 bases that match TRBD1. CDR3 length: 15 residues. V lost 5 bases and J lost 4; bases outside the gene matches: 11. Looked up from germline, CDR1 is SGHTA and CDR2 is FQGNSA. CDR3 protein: CASSLGEGAQYEQYF. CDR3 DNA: TGTGCCAGCAGCCTGGGTGAGGGGGCGCAGTACGAGCAGTACTTC.

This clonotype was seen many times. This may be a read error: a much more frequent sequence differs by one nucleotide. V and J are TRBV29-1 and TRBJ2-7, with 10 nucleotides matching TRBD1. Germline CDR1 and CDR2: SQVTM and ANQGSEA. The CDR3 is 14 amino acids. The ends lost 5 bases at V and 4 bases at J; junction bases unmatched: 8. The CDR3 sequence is CSVQSGQGMYEQYF. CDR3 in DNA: TGCAGCGTTCAGTCGGGACAGGGGATGTACGAGCAGTACTTC.

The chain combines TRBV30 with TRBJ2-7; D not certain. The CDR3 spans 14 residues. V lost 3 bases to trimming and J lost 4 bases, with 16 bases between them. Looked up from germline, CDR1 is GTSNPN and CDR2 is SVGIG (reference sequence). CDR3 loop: CAWRGGSFLYEQYF. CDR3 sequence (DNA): TGTGCCTGGAGAGGCGGAAGCTTTCTATACGAGCAGTACTTC.

CDR3 residues: CASSPRPGMSEAFF. The CDR3, as DNA: TGTGCCAGCAGTCCAAGACCGGGGATGAGTGAAGCTTTCTTT. The chain uses TRBV12-3 or TRBV12-4 and TRBJ1-1; D gene ambiguous. V was clipped by 5 bases and J by 7 bases, with 17 bases between them. This CDR3 contains 14 residues.

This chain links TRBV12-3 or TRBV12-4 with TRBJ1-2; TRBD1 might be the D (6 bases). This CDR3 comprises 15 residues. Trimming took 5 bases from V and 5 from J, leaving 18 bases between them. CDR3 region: CASSLLLQGLYGYTF. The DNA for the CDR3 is TGTGCCAGCAGTCTACTACTCCAGGGGCTGTATGGCTACACCTTC.

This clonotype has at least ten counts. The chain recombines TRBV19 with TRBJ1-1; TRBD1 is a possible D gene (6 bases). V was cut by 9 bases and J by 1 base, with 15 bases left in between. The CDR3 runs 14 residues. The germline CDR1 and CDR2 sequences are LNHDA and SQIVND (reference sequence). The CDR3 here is CASVDRLGNTEAFF. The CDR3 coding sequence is TGTGCCAGCGTCGACAGGTTAGGGAACACTGAAGCTTTCTTT.

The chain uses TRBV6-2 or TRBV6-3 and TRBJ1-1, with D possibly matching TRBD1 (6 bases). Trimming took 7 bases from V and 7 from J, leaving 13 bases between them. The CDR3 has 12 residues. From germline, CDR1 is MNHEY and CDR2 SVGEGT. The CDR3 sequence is CASTGGRIEAFF. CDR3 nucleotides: TGTGCCAGCACCGGGGGGCGCATTGAAGCTTTCTTT.

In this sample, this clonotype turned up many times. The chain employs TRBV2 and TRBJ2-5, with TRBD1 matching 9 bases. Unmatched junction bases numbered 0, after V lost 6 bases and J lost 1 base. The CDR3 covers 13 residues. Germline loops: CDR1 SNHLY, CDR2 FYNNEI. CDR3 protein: CASRQGAQETQYF. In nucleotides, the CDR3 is TGTGCCAGCAGACAGGGGGCCCAAGAGACCCAGTACTTC.

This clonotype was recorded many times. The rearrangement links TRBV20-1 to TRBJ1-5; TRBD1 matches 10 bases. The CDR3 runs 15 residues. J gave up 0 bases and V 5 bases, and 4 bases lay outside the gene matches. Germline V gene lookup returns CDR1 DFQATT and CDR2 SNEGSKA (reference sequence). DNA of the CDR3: TGCAGTGCTGTCCGACAGGGGGCTAGCAATCAGCCCCAGCATTTT. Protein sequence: CSAVRQGASNQPQHF.

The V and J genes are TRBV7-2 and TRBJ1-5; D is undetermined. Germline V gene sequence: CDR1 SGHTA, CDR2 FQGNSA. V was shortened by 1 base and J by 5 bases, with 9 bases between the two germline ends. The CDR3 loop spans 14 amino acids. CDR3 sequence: CASSLGNEYQPQHF. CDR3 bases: TGTGCCAGCAGCTTAGGTAACGAGTATCAGCCCCAGCATTTT.

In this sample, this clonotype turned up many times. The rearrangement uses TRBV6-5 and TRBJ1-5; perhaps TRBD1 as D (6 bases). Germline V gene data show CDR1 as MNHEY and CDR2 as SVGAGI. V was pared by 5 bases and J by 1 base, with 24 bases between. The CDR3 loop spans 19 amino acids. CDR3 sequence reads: CASSPRNRGQVGSNQPQHF. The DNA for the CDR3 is TGTGCCAGCAGTCCGCGTAACCGGGGGCAGGTAGGAAGCAATCAGCCCCAGCATTTT.

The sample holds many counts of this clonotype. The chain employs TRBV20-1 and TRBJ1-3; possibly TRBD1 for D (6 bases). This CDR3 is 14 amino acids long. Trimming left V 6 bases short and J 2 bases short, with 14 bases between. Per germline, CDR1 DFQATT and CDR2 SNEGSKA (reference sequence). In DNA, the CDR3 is TGCAGTGCGCCGGACAGTTTAGCTGGAAACACCATATATTTT. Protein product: CSAPDSLAGNTIYF.

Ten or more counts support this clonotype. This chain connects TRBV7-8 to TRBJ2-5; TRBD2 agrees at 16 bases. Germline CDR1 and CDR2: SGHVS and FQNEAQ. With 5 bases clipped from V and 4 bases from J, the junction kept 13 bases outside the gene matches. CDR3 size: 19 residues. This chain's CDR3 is CASSRGTSGGASIGETQYF. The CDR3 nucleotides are TGTGCCAGCAGCAGGGGGACTAGCGGGGGGGCGTCGATAGGAGAGACCCAGTACTTC.

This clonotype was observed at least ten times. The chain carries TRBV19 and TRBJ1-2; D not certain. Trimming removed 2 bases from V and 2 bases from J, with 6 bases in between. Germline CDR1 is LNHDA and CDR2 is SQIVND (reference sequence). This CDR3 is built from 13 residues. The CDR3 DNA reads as TGTGCCAGTAGTATATTGCGGAACTATGGCTACACCTTC. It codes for CASSILRNYGYTF.

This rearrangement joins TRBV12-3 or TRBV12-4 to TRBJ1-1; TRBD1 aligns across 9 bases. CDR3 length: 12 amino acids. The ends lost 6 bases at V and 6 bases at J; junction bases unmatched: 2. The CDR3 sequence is CASRTGGPEAFF. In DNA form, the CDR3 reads TGTGCCAGCAGAACAGGGGGCCCTGAAGCTTTCTTT.

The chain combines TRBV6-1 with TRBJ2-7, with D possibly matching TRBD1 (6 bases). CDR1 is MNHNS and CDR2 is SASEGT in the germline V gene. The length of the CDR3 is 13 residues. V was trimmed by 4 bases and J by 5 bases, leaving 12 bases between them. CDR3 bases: TGTGCCAGCAGTGGTAGGGGGTACGACGAGCAGTACTTC. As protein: CASSGRGYDEQYF.

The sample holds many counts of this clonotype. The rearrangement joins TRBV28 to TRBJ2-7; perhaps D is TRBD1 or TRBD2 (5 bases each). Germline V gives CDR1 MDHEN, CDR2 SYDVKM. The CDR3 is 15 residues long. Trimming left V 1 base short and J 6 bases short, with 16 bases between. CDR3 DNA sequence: TGTGCCAGCAGTTTATACGGGACGGCCGTACGCGAGCAGTACTTC. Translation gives CASSLYGTAVREQYF.

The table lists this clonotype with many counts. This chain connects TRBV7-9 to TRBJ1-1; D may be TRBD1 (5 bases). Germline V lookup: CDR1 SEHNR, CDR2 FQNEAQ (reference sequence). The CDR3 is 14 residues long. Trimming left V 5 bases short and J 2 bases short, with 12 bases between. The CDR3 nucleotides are TGTGCCAGCAGCCCCCCCGGGGCCAACACTGAAGCTTTCTTT. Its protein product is CASSPPGANTEAFF.

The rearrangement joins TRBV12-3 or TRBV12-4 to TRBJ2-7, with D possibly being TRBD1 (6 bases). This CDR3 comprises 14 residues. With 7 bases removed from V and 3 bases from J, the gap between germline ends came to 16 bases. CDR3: CASTTGHLIYEQYF. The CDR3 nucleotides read TGTGCCAGCACCACGGGACACCTGATCTACGAGCAGTACTTC.

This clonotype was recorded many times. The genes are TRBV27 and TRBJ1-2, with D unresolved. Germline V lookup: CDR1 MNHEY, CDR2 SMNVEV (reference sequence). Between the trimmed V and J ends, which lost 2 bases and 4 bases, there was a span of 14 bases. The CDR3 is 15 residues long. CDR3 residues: CASSLTAASPYGYTF. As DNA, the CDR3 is TGTGCCAGCAGTTTAACCGCGGCAAGCCCCTATGGCTACACCTTC.

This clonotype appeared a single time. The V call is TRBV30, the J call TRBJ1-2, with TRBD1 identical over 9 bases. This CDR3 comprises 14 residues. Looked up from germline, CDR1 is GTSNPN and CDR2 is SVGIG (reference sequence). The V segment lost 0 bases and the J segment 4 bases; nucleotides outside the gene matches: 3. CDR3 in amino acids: CAWSVRTGVYGYTF. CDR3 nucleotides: TGTGCCTGGAGTGTTAGGACAGGGGTCTATGGCTACACCTTC.

In nucleotides, the CDR3 is TGTGCCACCCCTGGACGTATGGACAGGGGGAATAATTCACCCCTCCACTTT. Encoded protein: CATPGRMDRGNNSPLHF. The gene calls are TRBV24-1 and TRBJ1-6, with 10 bases identical to TRBD1. Trimming cost V 9 bases and J 5 bases; bases outside gene matches: 12. Germline V gene data show CDR1 as KGHDR and CDR2 as SFDVKD. The CDR3 covers 17 residues.